This T cell receptor (beta chain) was captured by sequencing in a study of blood T cell repertoires in COVID-19. Looking at the study overall: The origin of the acute and convalescent COVID-19 samples was the United States, Italy and Spain. Sources were T cells, B-cell-depleted T cells, or PBMCs; the material itself was cDNA or gDNA.

Enrollees, about 18 to 89 years old, lived in roughly 24 US areas. Participant-reported clinical history was the basis for cohort assignment. TCRdb keeps only in-frame clones here, not all; method: immunoSEQ multiplex PCR. The sample consists of 250,000 to 300,000 clones, approximately 85% of them appearing once. There are 12 residues in the CDR3. Trimming removed 5 bases at V and 8 bases at J, with 12 bases between. CDR1 and CDR2 from the germline V gene are MDHEN and SYDVKM. Sequenced sample: PBMCs or T cells enriched from blood (not recorded which). The sequence was obtained from a woman aged 45-65 years who had recovered from COVID-19. This sequence joins TRBV28 and TRBJ1-2, with D possibly being TRBD1 (5 bases). DNA for the CDR3: TGTGCCAGCAGTCCCTCATGGGGCGGCTACACCTTC. Its translation: CASSPSWGGYTF.